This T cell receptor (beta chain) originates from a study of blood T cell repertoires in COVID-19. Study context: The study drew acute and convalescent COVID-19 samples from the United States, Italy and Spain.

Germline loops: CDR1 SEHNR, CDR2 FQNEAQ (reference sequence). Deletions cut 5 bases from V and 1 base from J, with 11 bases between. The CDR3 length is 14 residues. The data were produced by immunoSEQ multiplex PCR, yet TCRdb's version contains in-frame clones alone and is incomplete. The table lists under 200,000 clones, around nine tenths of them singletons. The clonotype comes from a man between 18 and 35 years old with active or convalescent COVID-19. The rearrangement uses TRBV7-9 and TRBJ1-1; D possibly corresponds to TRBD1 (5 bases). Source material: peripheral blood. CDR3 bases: TGTGCCAGCAGCGCGGGGACGGGGAACACTGAAGCTTTCTTT. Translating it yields CASSAGTGNTEAFF.